The source of this TCR beta chain is a study of control samples from healthy donors and cancer patients. For this clone: An end of the junction does not agree with germline; a read error may underlie this.

The table came from immunoSEQ multiplex PCR; TCRdb's copy has only in-frame clones and leaves some out. The sample has fewer than 85,000 clones; 70% to 90% are singletons. The CDR3 spans 14 residues. Per the germline V gene, CDR1 is MNHEY and CDR2 is SVGAGI. The rearrangement links TRBV6-5 to TRBJ2-7, with TRBD1 matching 9 bases. Specimen: blood. This receptor was taken from a man in his forties or fifties in good health. CDR3 sequence: CAGRGQGTPYEQYF. CDR3 nucleotide sequence: TGTGCCGGCAGGGGACAGGGTACGCCCTACGAGCAGTACTTC.